What follows are 9 T cell receptor beta chains derived from one specimen sequenced in a study of PD-1 blockade in classical Hodgkin lymphoma. Time point in this sample: cycle 4 day 1 (C4D1), after 6 weeks of nivolumab. Each patient experienced a relapse that followed autologous stem cell transplantation, and brentuximab vedotin exposure varied. TCRdb keeps only in-frame clones here, not all; method: immunoSEQ multiplex PCR. Altogether some 52,000 clones are present, approximately 86% being singletons, with the ten largest covering approximately 7%. The sequencing here drew on peripheral blood mononuclear cells (PBMCs), taken before the fourth cycle of nivolumab. These receptors originate from a human donor with classical Hodgkin lymphoma.

This clone is medium-sized. This chain uses TRBV9 with TRBJ1-1; 8 positions match TRBD1. The CDR3 has 14 amino acids. CDR1 SGDLS and CDR2 YYNGEE come from the germline V gene. The V gene end was trimmed by 3 bases and the J gene end by 1 base; junction bases not matched to a gene: 2. The CDR3: CASSAGQGNTEAFF. The CDR3 coding sequence is TGTGCCAGCAGCGCCGGACAGGGGAACACTGAAGCTTTCTTT.

The chain couples TRBV28 to TRBJ2-4; 7 nucleotides agree with TRBD1. Per the germline V gene, CDR1 is MDHEN and CDR2 is SYDVKM. This CDR3 region has 16 residues. The V and J ends lost 2 bases and 3 bases, in that order; junction bases with no gene match: 7. The CDR3 here is CASSLPGGPFKNIQYF. CDR3 nucleotide sequence: TGTGCCAGCAGTTTACCAGGGGGTCCTTTCAAAAACATTCAGTACTTC.

The J gene is TRBJ2-1, the V gene TRBV19, with D tentatively TRBD1 (5 bases). CDR3 length: 14 residues. The V end lost 3 bases, the J end lost 6 bases, and 12 bases lay between the germline ends. CDR1 is LNHDA and CDR2 is SQIVND in the germline V gene (reference sequence). CDR3 in DNA: TGTGCCAGTAGTATCTTCAGGGCGAGCAATGAGCAGTTCTTC. Its protein product is CASSIFRASNEQFF. The entire variable domain, with the rest obtained from reference TRBV19 and TRBJ2-1, is as follows: DGGITQSPKYLFRKEGQNVTLSCEQNLNHDAMYWYRQDPGQGLRLIYYSQIVNDFQKGDIAEGYSVSREKKESFPLTVTSAQKNPTAFYLCASSIFRASNEQFFGPGTRLTVL.

The chain carries TRBV7-9 and TRBJ1-4; TRBD1 matches at 7 bases. J lost 7 bases, V lost 1 base, and 6 bases had no gene match. The CDR3 length is 15 residues. The germline CDR1 and CDR2 sequences are SEHNR and FQNEAQ (reference sequence). The CDR3 bases are TGTGCCAGCAGCTTAGAGGGGGCAGGAGGTGAAAAACTGTTTTTT. Translating it yields CASSLEGAGGEKLFF.

The CDR3 DNA reads TGTGCCAGCAGTTTCCAAGGACTAGCGGGACAGCAGTACTTC. It encodes CASSFQGLAGQQYF. V is TRBV6-5 and J is TRBJ2-7; the match to TRBD2 covers 12 bases. V was pared by 4 bases and J by 8 bases, with 6 bases of the junction left unmatched. Germline CDR1 reads MNHEY; CDR2 reads SVGAGI. This CDR3 spans 14 amino acids.

As concerns this clone: A junction boundary mismatches the germline segment, possibly from a read error. This chain uses TRBV6-1 with TRBJ2-5, with 8 bases identical to TRBD2. CDR1 is MNHNS, CDR2 SASEGT, per germline. This CDR3 comprises 16 residues. CDR3 coding DNA: TGTGCCAGCAGGGAAGGACTAGCCGCATACGTGGGGACCCAGTACTTC. This sequence encodes CASREGLAAYVGTQYF.

The CDR3, as DNA: TGTGCCAGCAGCCAGGAGTGGCAGGGGGCGACCTACGAGCAGTACTTC. It encodes CASSQEWQGATYEQYF. V gene TRBV5-6 combines with J gene TRBJ2-7; TRBD1 agrees at 8 bases. CDR3 length equals 16 residues. Germline-derived CDR1 and CDR2 are SGHDT and YYEEEE. V trimming: 4 bases; J trimming: 2 bases; junction bases outside the gene matches: 11.

The J gene is TRBJ1-1, the V gene TRBV28, with TRBD1 identical over 7 bases. V was pared by 7 bases and J by 4 bases, with 9 bases of the junction left unmatched. The length of the CDR3 is 14 residues. Germline CDR1 reads MDHEN; CDR2 reads SYDVKM. The DNA of the CDR3 is TGTGCCAGCACTCTTTCAGGGGGAGGCACTGAAGCTTTCTTT. Translated: CASTLSGGGTEAFF.

This chain connects TRBV28 to TRBJ2-7; D is possibly TRBD2 (6 bases). This CDR3 contains 16 residues. Deletions cut 6 bases from V and 0 bases from J, with 18 bases between. Germline V gene sequence: CDR1 MDHEN, CDR2 SYDVKM. Here the CDR3 reads CASSHPRATSSYEQYF. In nucleotides, the CDR3 is TGTGCCAGCAGCCACCCCAGGGCGACTAGCTCCTACGAGCAGTACTTC.